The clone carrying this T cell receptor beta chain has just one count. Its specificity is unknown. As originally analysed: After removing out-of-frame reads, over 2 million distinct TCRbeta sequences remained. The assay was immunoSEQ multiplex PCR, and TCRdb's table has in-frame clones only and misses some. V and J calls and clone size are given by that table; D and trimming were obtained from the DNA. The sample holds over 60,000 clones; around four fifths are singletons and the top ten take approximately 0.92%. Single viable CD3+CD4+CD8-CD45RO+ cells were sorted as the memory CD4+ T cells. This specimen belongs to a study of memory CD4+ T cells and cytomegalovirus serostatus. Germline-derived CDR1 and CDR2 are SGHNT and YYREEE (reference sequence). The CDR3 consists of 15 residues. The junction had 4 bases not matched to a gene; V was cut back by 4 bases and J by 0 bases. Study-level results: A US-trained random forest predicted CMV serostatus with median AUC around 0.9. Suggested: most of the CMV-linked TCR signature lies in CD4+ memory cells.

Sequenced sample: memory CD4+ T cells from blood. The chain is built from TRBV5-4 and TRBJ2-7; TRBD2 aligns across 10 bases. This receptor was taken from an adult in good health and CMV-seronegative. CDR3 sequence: CASSRSGGTSYEQYF. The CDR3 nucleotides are TGTGCCAGCAGCCGTAGCGGGGGGACCTCCTACGAGCAGTACTTC.